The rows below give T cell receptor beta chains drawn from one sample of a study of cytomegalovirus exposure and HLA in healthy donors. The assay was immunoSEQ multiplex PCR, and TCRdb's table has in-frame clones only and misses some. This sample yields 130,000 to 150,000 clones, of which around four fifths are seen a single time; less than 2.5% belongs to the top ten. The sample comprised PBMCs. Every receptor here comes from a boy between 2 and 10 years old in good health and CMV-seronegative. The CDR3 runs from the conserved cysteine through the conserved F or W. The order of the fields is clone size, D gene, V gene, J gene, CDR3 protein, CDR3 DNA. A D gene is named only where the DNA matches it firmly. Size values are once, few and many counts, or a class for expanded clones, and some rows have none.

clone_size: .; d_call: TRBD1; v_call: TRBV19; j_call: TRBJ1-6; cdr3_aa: CASSMTGGNYNSPLHF; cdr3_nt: TGTGCCAGTAGTATGACAGGGGGGAACTATAATTCACCCCTCCACTTT
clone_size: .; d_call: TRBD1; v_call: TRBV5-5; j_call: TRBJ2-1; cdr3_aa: CASSLFSGGHTYNEQFF; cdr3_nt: TGTGCCAGCAGCTTGTTTTCAGGGGGCCACACCTACAATGAGCAGTTCTTC
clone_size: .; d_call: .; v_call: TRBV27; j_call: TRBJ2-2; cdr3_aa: CASSLSLRSGKLHTGELFF; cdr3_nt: TGTGCCAGCAGTTTATCCCTCCGGTCCGGGAAGTTGCACACCGGGGAGCTGTTTTTT
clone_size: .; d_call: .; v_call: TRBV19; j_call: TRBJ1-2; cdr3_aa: CASNPQGRKGYGYTF; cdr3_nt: TGTGCCAGTAACCCACAGGGAAGAAAAGGCTATGGCTACACCTTC
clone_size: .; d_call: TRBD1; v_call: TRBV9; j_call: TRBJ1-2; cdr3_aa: CASSGLGTANYGYTF; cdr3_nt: TGTGCCAGCAGCGGGTTAGGGACAGCTAACTATGGCTACACCTTC
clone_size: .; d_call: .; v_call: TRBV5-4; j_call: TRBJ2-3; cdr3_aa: CASSPGLEVDTQYF; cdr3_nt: TGTGCCAGCAGCCCTGGACTGGAGGTGGATACGCAGTATTTT
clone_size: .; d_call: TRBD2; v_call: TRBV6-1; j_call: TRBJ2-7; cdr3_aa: CASSEYFVGLAYEQYF; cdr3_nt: TGTGCCAGCAGTGAATATTTCGTGGGACTAGCCTACGAGCAGTACTTC
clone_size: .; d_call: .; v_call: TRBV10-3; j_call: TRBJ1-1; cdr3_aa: CAISEGQTNTEAFF; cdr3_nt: TGTGCCATCAGTGAGGGACAGACGAACACTGAAGCTTTCTTT
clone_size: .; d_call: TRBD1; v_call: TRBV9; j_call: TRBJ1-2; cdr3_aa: CASSVAGTLISGGQTFYGYTF; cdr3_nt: TGTGCCAGCAGCGTAGCTGGAACCCTCATTAGCGGGGGACAGACTTTCTATGGCTACACCTTC
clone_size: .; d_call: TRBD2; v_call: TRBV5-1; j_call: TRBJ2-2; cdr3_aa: CASSLVRGGRLELFF; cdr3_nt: TGCGCCAGCAGCTTGGTGCGGGGGGGCCGATTAGAGCTGTTTTTT
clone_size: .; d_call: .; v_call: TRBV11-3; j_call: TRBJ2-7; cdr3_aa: CASSSEDRYEQYF; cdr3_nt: TGTGCCAGCAGCTCGGAAGACAGATACGAGCAGTACTTC
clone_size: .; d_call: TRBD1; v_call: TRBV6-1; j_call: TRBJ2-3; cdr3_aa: CASSEVKGAGADTQYF; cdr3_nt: TGTGCCAGCAGTGAAGTAAAGGGGGCCGGAGCAGATACGCAGTATTTT
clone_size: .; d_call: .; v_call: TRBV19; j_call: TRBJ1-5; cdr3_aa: CASSIDWGRVQPQHF; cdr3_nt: TGTGCCAGTAGTATAGATTGGGGGCGAGTTCAGCCCCAGCATTTT
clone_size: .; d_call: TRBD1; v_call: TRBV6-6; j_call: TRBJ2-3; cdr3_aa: CASSPRDRATDTQYF; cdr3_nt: TGTGCCAGCAGTCCCCGGGACAGGGCCACAGATACGCAGTATTTT
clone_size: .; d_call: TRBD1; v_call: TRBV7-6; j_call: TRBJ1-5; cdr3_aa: CASSSFWGQGLNSNQPQHF; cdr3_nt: TGTGCCAGCAGCTCCTTTTGGGGACAGGGGTTAAATAGCAATCAGCCCCAGCATTTT
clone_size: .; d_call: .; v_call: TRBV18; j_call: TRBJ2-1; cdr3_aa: CASSPLPRGSSYNEQFF; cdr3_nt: TGTGCCAGCTCACCACTCCCGAGGGGGAGCTCCTACAATGAGCAGTTCTTC
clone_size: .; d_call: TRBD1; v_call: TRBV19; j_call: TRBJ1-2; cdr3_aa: CASSPLDRGHYGYTF; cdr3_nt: TGTGCCAGTAGCCCACTTGACAGGGGGCACTATGGCTACACCTTC
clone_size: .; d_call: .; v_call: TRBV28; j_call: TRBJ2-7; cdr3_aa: CASSLQRLIRGQYF; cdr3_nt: TGTGCCAGCAGTTTACAGAGACTCATACGGGGGCAGTACTTC
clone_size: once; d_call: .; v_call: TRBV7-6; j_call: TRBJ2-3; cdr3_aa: CASSSQGRPSTDTQYF; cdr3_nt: TGTGCCAGCAGCTCCCAAGGGAGGCCCAGCACAGATACGCAGTATTTT
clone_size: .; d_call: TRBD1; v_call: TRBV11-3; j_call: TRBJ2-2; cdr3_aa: CASSPRSGGVPGELFF; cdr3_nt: TGTGCCAGCAGCCCGAGATCAGGGGGTGTACCCGGGGAGCTGTTTTTT
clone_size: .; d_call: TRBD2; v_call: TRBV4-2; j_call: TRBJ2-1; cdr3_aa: CASSPMIIPSGGAGEQFF; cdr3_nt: TGTGCCAGCAGCCCCATGATCATTCCTAGCGGGGGGGCAGGGGAGCAGTTCTTC
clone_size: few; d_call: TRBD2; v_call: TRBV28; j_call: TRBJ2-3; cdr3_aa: CASTTMSGITDTQYF; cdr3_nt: TGTGCCAGCACAACCATGAGCGGGATCACAGATACGCAGTATTTT
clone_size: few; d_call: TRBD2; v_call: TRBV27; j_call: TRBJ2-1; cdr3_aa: CASRHHTPGTSNEQFF; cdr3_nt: TGTGCCAGCAGACACCATACCCCCGGGACTAGCAATGAGCAGTTCTTC
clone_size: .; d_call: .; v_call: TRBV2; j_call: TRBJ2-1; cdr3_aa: CASSPLGGFGDEQFF; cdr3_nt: TGTGCCAGCAGCCCCTTAGGAGGATTTGGGGATGAGCAGTTCTTC
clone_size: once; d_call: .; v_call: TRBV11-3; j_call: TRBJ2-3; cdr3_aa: CASSLGRRVADTQYF; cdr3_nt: TGTGCCAGCAGCTTAGGCCGCCGAGTAGCAGATACGCAGTATTTT
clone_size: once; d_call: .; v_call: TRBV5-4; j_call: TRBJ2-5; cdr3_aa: CASSLVAGLKQETQYF; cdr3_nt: TGTGCCAGCAGCTTGGTGGCAGGGTTAAAGCAAGAGACCCAGTACTTC
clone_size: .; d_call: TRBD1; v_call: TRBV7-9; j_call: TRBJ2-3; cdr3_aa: CASSASTGSTDTQYF; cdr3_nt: TGTGCCAGCAGCGCGTCGACAGGGAGCACAGATACGCAGTATTTT
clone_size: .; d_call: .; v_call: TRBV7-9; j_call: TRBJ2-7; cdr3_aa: CASSSSGYLYEQYF; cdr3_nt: TGTGCCAGCAGCTCGAGCGGATACCTCTACGAGCAGTACTTC
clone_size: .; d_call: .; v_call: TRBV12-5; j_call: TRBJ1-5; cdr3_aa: CASGFGDGKGAQPQHF; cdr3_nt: TGTGCTAGTGGTTTTGGCGATGGTAAAGGGGCCCAGCCCCAGCATTTT
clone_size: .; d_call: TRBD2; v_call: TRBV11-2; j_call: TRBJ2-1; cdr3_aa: CASSLRTSGTYNEQFF; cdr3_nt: TGTGCCAGCAGCCTGAGGACTAGCGGGACATACAATGAGCAGTTCTTC
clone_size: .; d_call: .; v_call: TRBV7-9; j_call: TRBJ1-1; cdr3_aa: CASSPEIFHLAFF; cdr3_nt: TGTGCCAGCAGCCCGGAGATATTTCACTTAGCTTTCTTT
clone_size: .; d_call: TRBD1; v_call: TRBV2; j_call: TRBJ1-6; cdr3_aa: CASIRDRDNSPLHF; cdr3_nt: TGTGCCAGCATTAGAGACAGGGACAATTCACCCCTCCACTTT
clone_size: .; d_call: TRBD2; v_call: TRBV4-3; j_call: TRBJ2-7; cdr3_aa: CASSHQLAEAYEQYF; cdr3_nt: TGCGCCAGCAGCCATCAACTAGCGGAAGCCTACGAGCAGTACTTC
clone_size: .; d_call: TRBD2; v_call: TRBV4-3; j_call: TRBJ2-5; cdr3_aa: CASSQDLTGGGETQYF; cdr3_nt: TGCGCCAGCAGCCAAGATCTAACGGGAGGAGGGGAGACCCAGTACTTC
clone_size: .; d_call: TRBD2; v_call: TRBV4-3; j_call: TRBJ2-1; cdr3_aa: CASSLRLAGIYNEQFF; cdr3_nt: TGCGCCAGCAGCCTCCGACTAGCGGGAATTTACAATGAGCAGTTCTTC
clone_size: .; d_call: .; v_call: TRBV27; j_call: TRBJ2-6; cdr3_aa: CASSLGARGANVLTF; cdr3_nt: TGTGCCAGCAGTTTAGGGGCGAGGGGGGCCAACGTCCTGACTTTC
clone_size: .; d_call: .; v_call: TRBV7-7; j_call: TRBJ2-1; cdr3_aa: CASSPVRDNEQFF; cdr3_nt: TGTGCCAGCAGCCCAGTCCGGGACAATGAGCAGTTCTTC
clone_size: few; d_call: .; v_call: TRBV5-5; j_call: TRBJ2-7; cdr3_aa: CASSLSRGSAYEQYF; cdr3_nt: TGTGCCAGCAGCTTGTCTCGGGGGTCGGCCTACGAGCAGTACTTC
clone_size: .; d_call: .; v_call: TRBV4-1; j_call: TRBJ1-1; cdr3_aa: CASSQDRGVQRHTKNTEAFF; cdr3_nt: TGCGCCAGCAGCCAAGATCGCGGGGTGCAGAGGCACACCAAGAACACTGAAGCTTTCTTT
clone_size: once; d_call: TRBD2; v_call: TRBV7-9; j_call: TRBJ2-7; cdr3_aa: CSSSFPYSGSSREQYF; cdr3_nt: TGTTCCAGCAGCTTTCCGTATAGCGGGAGTTCAAGGGAGCAGTACTTC
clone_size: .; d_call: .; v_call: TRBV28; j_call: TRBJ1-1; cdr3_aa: CASSSFGNTEAFF; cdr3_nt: TGTGCCAGCAGTTCATTCGGGAACACTGAAGCTTTCTTT
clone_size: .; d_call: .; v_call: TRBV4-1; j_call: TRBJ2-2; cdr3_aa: CASSQVGGAFGELFF; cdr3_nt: TGCGCCAGCAGCCAAGTGGGGGGGGCTTTCGGGGAGCTGTTTTTT
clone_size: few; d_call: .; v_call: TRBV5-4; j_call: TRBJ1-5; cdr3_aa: CASSLEGGQPQHF; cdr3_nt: TGTGCCAGCAGCTTAGAAGGGGGACAGCCCCAGCATTTT
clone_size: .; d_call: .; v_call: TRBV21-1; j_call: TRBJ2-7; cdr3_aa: CASTKACGTTTYEQYF; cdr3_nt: TGTGCCAGCACCAAAGCTTGTGGGACAACTACCTACGAGCAGTACTTC
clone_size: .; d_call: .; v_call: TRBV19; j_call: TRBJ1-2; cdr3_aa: CASSITGQYNYGYTF; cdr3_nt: TGTGCCAGTAGTATAACCGGACAGTATAACTATGGCTACACCTTC
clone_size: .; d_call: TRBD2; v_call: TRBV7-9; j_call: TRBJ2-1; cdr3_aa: CASSLRLAGLQGSEQFF; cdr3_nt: TGTGCCAGCAGCTTAAGACTAGCGGGTTTGCAGGGAAGTGAGCAGTTCTTC
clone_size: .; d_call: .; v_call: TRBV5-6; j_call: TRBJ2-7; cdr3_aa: CASSLGRFYEQYF; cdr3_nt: TGTGCCAGCAGCTTGGGCAGGTTCTACGAGCAGTACTTC
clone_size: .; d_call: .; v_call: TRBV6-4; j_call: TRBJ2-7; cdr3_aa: CASSYTAAGFREQYF; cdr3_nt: TGTGCCAGCAGTTATACGGCAGCGGGTTTCCGGGAGCAGTACTTC
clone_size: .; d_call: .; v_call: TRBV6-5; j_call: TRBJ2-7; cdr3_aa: CASSYSTDTTYEQYF; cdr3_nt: TGTGCCAGCAGTTACTCCACGGACACCACCTACGAGCAGTACTTC
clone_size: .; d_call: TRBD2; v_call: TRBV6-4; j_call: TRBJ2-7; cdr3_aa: CASSDRGKGGPSYEQYF; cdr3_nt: TGTGCCAGCAGTGACAGGGGTAAGGGAGGGCCCTCCTACGAGCAGTACTTC
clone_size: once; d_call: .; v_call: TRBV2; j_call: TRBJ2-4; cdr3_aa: CASRPQGFLIQYF; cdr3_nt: TGTGCCAGCAGGCCCCAGGGATTTCTCATTCAGTACTTC
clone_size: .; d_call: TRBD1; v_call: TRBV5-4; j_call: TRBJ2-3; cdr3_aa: CASSSGQTGTDTQYF; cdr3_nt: TGTGCCAGCAGCTCGGGACAGACTGGCACAGATACGCAGTATTTT
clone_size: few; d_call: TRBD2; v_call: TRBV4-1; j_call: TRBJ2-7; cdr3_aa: CASSLIAGGGSYEQYF; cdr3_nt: TGCGCCAGCAGCCTGATAGCGGGAGGGGGATCCTACGAGCAGTACTTC
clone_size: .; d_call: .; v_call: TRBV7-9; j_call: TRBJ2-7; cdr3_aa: CASSLSNTYEQYF; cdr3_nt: TGTGCCAGCAGCTTGAGCAATACCTACGAGCAGTACTTC
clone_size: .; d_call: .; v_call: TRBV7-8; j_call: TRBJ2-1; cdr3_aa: CASSARHYNEQFF; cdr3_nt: TGTGCCAGCAGCGCCAGACATTACAATGAGCAGTTCTTC